The next 16 T cell receptor beta chains were all read from a single sample in a study of CD8 T cells in ankylosing spondylitis (dated by TCRdb to the late 2010s). No antigen has been identified for these receptors. General findings and caveats noted by the study authors: A TCR beta motif made up of eight or nine highly homologous amino acid variants appeared to be characteristic of blood from ankylosing spondylitis patients.

Receptor libraries were prepared by 5' RACE. Sequenced using an Illumina HiSeq 2500. TCRdb trimmed the raw reads at Q25, called clones with MiXCR and kept productive beta chains. A single entry per CDR3 protein holds the most common genes and DNA from its merged rows. This sample is represented by around 890,000 distinct CDR3 sequences; approximately 10% of them were singletons. The ten biggest clones cover 0.51% of the sample. Input material: blood, either unsorted or a sorted T cell fraction (not recorded which). The receptor set was obtained from a male donor with ankylosing spondylitis.

The chain is built from TRBV27 and TRBJ2-7; 11 positions agree with TRBD2. The J segment lost 6 bases and the V segment lost 6 bases, leaving 10 bases of the junction unmatched. This CDR3 has 15 residues. The germline gives CDR1 MNHEY, CDR2 SMNVEV (reference sequence). CDR3 protein: CASRSLAGGPGEQYF. DNA of the CDR3: TGTGCCAGCAGGTCATTAGCGGGAGGGCCCGGCGAGCAGTACTTC.

There are many counts of this clonotype. J is TRBJ2-1 and V is TRBV15; the match to TRBD2 covers 9 bases. This CDR3 spans 15 amino acids. The J segment lost 7 bases and the V segment lost 3 bases, leaving 7 bases of the junction unmatched. Germline lookup yields CDR1 LNHNV and CDR2 YYDKDF (reference sequence). The DNA of the CDR3 is TGTGCCACCAGCAGTCCTAGCGGGGAGAAAAATGAGCAGTTCTTC. Its protein is CATSSPSGEKNEQFF.

This sequence joins TRBV9 and TRBJ2-2; unclear D gene. The germline V gene encodes CDR1 SGDLS and CDR2 YYNGEE. CDR3 length: 14 amino acids. The V and J ends lost 0 bases and 7 bases respectively, with 10 bases between them. The CDR3 nucleotides are TGTGCCAGCAGCGTAGCAACAATCGACGGGGAGCTGTTTTTT. This encodes CASSVATIDGELFF.

This chain links TRBV7-9 with TRBJ2-3; D is possibly TRBD1 (7 bases). CDR3 size: 14 residues. V was cut by 4 bases and J by 4 bases, with 12 bases left in between. Germline lookup yields CDR1 SEHNR and CDR2 FQNEAQ (reference sequence). CDR3 sequence reads: CASSSSGGSDTQYF. In nucleotides, the CDR3 is TGTGCCAGCAGCTCTTCAGGGGGGTCAGATACGCAGTATTTT. Full variable domain (outside the CDR3, taken from reference TRBV7-9 and TRBJ2-3): DTGVSQNPRHKITKRGQNVTFRCDPISEHNRLYWYRQTLGQGPEFLTYFQNEAQLEKSRLLSDRFSAERPKGSFSTLEIQRTEQGDSAMYLCASSSSGGSDTQYFGPGTRLTVL.

The chain recombines TRBV5-1 with TRBJ2-3; 8 bases are shared with TRBD2. The germline V gene has CDR1 SGHRS and CDR2 YFSETQ. The CDR3 runs to 16 residues. V was clipped by 1 base and J by 3 bases; unmatched bases: 7. CDR3 nucleotide sequence: TGCGCCAGCAGCTTGATAGCGGGAAGTGGGACAGATACGCAGTATTTT. The encoded protein is CASSLIAGSGTDTQYF.

V usage is TRBV7-8 and J usage is TRBJ1-2; no firm D call. With 5 bases removed from V and 6 bases from J, the gap between germline ends came to 19 bases. The CDR3 runs to 15 residues. Germline values: CDR1 SGHVS, CDR2 FQNEAQ. The CDR3 loop is CASSNTWAETHGYTF. The CDR3 nucleotides read TGTGCCAGCAGCAACACCTGGGCTGAGACCCATGGCTACACCTTC.

A few counts support this clonotype. The rearrangement joins TRBV20-1 to TRBJ2-1; D remains unclear. Germline V gives CDR1 DFQATT, CDR2 SNEGSKA (reference sequence). Trimming removed 1 base from V and 4 bases from J, with 23 bases in between. The CDR3 has 18 amino acids. The CDR3 coding sequence is TGCAGTGCTAGAGCACGCCTGACATCGGCAGTAAGTTACAATGAGCAGTTCTTC. This sequence encodes CSARARLTSAVSYNEQFF.

This clonotype was counted ten times or more. The chain employs TRBV4-2 and TRBJ2-1, with D perhaps matching TRBD1 (6 bases). CDR1 and CDR2 from the germline V gene are LGHNA and YNFKEQ. V gave up 1 base and J gave up 9 bases, with 22 bases separating them. This CDR3 is built from 17 residues. CDR3 sequence: CASSQVQGYLLGGEQFF. The CDR3 DNA follows: TGTGCCAGCAGCCAAGTACAGGGATATTTGCTTGGGGGTGAGCAGTTCTTC.

This clonotype has just a few counts. The gene calls are TRBV29-1 and TRBJ2-7, with D hard to call. The germline CDR1 and CDR2 sequences are SQVTM and ANQGSEA. The CDR3 has 14 amino acids. Trimming shortened V by 7 bases and J by 1 base, and 17 bases separated the two germline ends. CDR3 loop: CSGLRDGGSYEQYF. CDR3 bases: TGCAGCGGCCTCCGCGACGGTGGGTCCTACGAGCAGTACTTC.

J is TRBJ1-5 and V is TRBV29-1; weak D call: TRBD1 (5 bases). This CDR3 has 15 amino acids. The V and J ends lost 2 bases and 0 bases respectively, with 11 bases between them. Germline V gene sequence: CDR1 SQVTM, CDR2 ANQGSEA. CDR3: CSVEIRAHSNQPQHF. CDR3 coding DNA: TGCAGCGTTGAAATCAGGGCACATAGCAATCAGCCCCAGCATTTT.

This clonotype occurred a few times. The chain employs TRBV20-1 and TRBJ1-2; tentative D call: TRBD1 (6 bases). Germline assignment: CDR1 DFQATT and CDR2 SNEGSKA (reference sequence). The CDR3 covers 11 residues. The V gene lost 3 bases and the J gene lost 9 bases, with 11 bases spanning the gap. Here the CDR3 reads CSASLGQRYTF. CDR3 DNA: TGCAGTGCTAGCCTTGGACAGCGCTACACCTTC.

The chain has TRBV27 and TRBJ1-5, with 8 positions matching TRBD1. Losses at the gene ends were 5 bases for V and 5 bases for J; bases not matched to a gene: 11. CDR3 size: 16 residues. Germline lookup yields CDR1 MNHEY and CDR2 SMNVEV (reference sequence). The CDR3: CASSQNPGGVYQPQHF. The CDR3 coding sequence is TGTGCCAGCAGTCAAAACCCAGGGGGCGTATATCAGCCCCAGCATTTT.

This clonotype was seen a handful of times. This sequence joins TRBV18 and TRBJ1-2; D not certain. V gave up 2 bases and J gave up 4 bases, with 11 bases separating them. The CDR3 contains 14 residues. CDR1 and CDR2 (germline): KGHSH, LQKENI. The CDR3 protein is CASSPSIVVYGYTF. In nucleotides, the CDR3 is TGTGCCAGCTCACCATCAATAGTCGTCTATGGCTACACCTTC.

The rearrangement uses TRBV5-1 and TRBJ2-6, with D unclear. The CDR3 contains 17 residues. V was clipped by 2 bases and J by 0 bases, with 12 bases between them. Germline V gene lookup returns CDR1 SGHRS and CDR2 YFSETQ. The CDR3 region has the DNA TGCGCCAGCAGCTTAATCCGGCCTAGCTCTGGGGCCAACGTCCTGACTTTC. Translated, it gives CASSLIRPSSGANVLTF.

This clonotype has a handful of counts. This chain uses TRBV7-9 with TRBJ2-3; TRBD2 matches at 7 bases. The CDR3 runs 16 residues. Germline V lookup: CDR1 SEHNR, CDR2 FQNEAQ (reference sequence). After removal of 0 bases from V and 3 bases from J, the junction contained 6 bases not matched to a gene. CDR3: CASSLAAGVLTDTQYF. In DNA, the CDR3 is TGTGCCAGCAGCTTAGCGGCGGGGGTGCTGACAGATACGCAGTATTTT. The full variable domain, rest sourced from reference TRBV7-9 and TRBJ2-3, is DTGVSQNPRHKITKRGQNVTFRCDPISEHNRLYWYRQTLGQGPEFLTYFQNEAQLEKSRLLSDRFSAERPKGSFSTLEIQRTEQGDSAMYLCASSLAAGVLTDTQYFGPGTRLTVL.

Details on this clonotype: Since no conserved phenylalanine or tryptophan closes the CDR3, a read error is the likely cause. The chain combines TRBV27 with TRBJ2-1; 7 bases agree with TRBD1. This CDR3 comprises 15 residues. Germline CDR1 and CDR2: MNHEY and SMNVEV (reference sequence). V was pared by 5 bases and J by 5 bases, with 9 bases of the junction left unmatched. CDR3 nucleotides: TGTGCCAGCAGTCCCATGTGGCAGGGGGACAATGAGCAGTTCTAC. It yields the protein CASSPMWQGDNEQFY.